This TCR beta chain comes out of a study of cytomegalovirus exposure and HLA in healthy donors. Background on the study: The approximately 670 first-cohort repertoires shared a platform with the roughly 120 validation repertoires, as reported in a later analysis. Overall study results and limits: Reported results showed that the classifier diagnosed cytomegalovirus status with high specificity and sensitivity. Cytomegalovirus-associated TCR beta chains were listed, numbering under 200.

The study drew the donors from its approximately 110-subject validation cohort, separate from the roughly 700-subject first cohort. As to this clone: The antigen is not known.

The table came from immunoSEQ multiplex PCR; TCRdb's copy has only in-frame clones and leaves some out. Of 200,000 or so clones in the sample, 87% were seen once. Germline V gives CDR1 SGDLS, CDR2 YYNGEE. V was cut by 0 bases and J by 6 bases, with 6 bases left in between. This CDR3 comprises 12 residues. The V gene is TRBV9, the J gene TRBJ1-2; D gene ambiguous. This sequence was found in a woman between 18 and 30 years old in good health and CMV-seropositive. Material for sequencing was PBMCs. The CDR3 DNA sequence: TGTGCCAGCAGCGTAGGAACGGATGGCTACACCTTC. Amino acids: CASSVGTDGYTF.